This note documents a single TCR beta chain sequence. As yet, its antigen is unknown. RNA transcripts provided the source from which TCR beta CDR3 regions were amplified. HTBI primers were the set used in a first-round RT-PCR of the TCR CDR3. TCRdb reanalysed the multiplex PCR reads using MiXCR and keeps one entry per CDR3 protein. The sample has under 400,000 distinct CDR3 sequences; roughly 25% are singletons. The record originates from a study of T cells in Graves' hyperthyroidism and ophthalmopathy. Overall study: Initial diagnosis, before any treatment, was when peripheral blood was collected.

Findings and limits, study-wide: The model predicted ophthalmopathy a median about 6.6 months before onset.

The source is a man aged 50-60 years with Graves' hyperthyroidism. The material sequenced was blood.

The CDR3 DNA follows: TGTGCCAGTACTCCAAGGTTTCCTGAAGCTTTCTTT. This sequence encodes CASTPRFPEAFF. This chain joins TRBV19 and TRBJ1-1; D is uncertain. The V end was cut by 7 bases, the J end by 6 bases, with 12 bases between. Germline values: CDR1 LNHDA, CDR2 SQIVND (reference sequence). The CDR3 loop spans 12 amino acids.